Presented here are 32 T cell receptor beta chains from one specimen sequenced in a study of TIL therapy for anti-PD-1-resistant metastatic lung cancer. Time point in this sample: pre-treatment sample, taken before nivolumab and TIL therapy. This was the immunoSEQ v3 assay. The assay was immunoSEQ multiplex PCR, and TCRdb's table has in-frame clones only and misses some. This table holds roughly 60,000 clones, over 75% found once. This specimen consisted of blood, obtained at baseline. Receptor source: a person aged 25 to 80 with non-small cell lung cancer.

The chain uses TRBV19 and TRBJ2-2, with 10 bases aligning to TRBD1. This CDR3 has 15 residues. Germline lookup yields CDR1 LNHDA and CDR2 SQIVND (reference sequence). The V and J ends lost 6 bases and 5 bases, in that order; junction bases with no gene match: 6. This CDR3 is CASSVPGQGTGELFF. CDR3 in DNA: TGTGCCAGTAGCGTCCCGGGACAGGGGACCGGGGAGCTGTTTTTT.

V usage is TRBV30 and J usage is TRBJ2-7; TRBD1 or TRBD2 may be the D gene (6 bases each). This CDR3 is built from 13 residues. V was pared by 3 bases and J by 8 bases, with 17 bases between. Germline values: CDR1 GTSNPN, CDR2 SVGIG (reference sequence). This chain's CDR3 is CAWSPGTGAQQYF. DNA of the CDR3: TGTGCCTGGAGCCCCGGTACGGGGGCTCAGCAGTACTTC.

V is TRBV7-9 and J is TRBJ1-5, with a tentative D call TRBD1 (6 bases). CDR3 size: 15 residues. Germline assignment: CDR1 SEHNR and CDR2 FQNEAQ (reference sequence). The V and J ends lost 4 bases and 12 bases respectively, with 22 bases between them. Written as DNA, the CDR3 is TGTGCCAGCAGCTCAGGTGGGGGGCCCTCACCACGCCAGCATTTT. Translation: CASSSGGGPSPRQHF.

This clone was recorded once. The chain carries TRBV7-6 and TRBJ2-7, with D perhaps TRBD1 or TRBD2 (5 bases each). Germline CDR1 and CDR2: SGHVS and FNYEAQ. This CDR3 is built from 14 residues. Trimming took off 5 bases at V and 2 bases at J, with 13 bases between the two ends. CDR3 DNA sequence: TGTGCCAGCAGCCCCGGGACGGATACCTACGAGCAGTACTTC. Its protein is CASSPGTDTYEQYF.

This clone occurred once. The chain has TRBV27 and TRBJ2-1; TRBD1 is a possible D gene (6 bases). The CDR3 is 16 amino acids. V dropped 1 base and J dropped 5 bases, with 15 bases sitting between them. Germline V gene lookup returns CDR1 MNHEY and CDR2 SMNVEV (reference sequence). The CDR3 coding sequence is TGTGCCAGCAGTTTATTGTTCCAGGGGACCCACAATGAGCAGTTCTTC. It specifies CASSLLFQGTHNEQFF.

About this clone itself: The junction does not match germline at one end; this may be a read error. V is TRBV24-1 and J is TRBJ2-1; 9 bases line up with TRBD1. CDR3 length: 12 amino acids. Germline V gene lookup returns CDR1 KGHDR and CDR2 SFDVKD. CDR3: CATSDPGTGIIF. CDR3 nucleotides: TGTGCCACCAGTGACCCCGGGACAGGGATTATCTTC.

This chain connects TRBV28 to TRBJ2-1; possibly TRBD1 or TRBD2 for D (6 bases each). The CDR3 runs to 15 residues. The V end lost 5 bases, the J end lost 1 base, and 12 bases lay between the germline ends. CDR1 is MDHEN, CDR2 SYDVKM, per germline. The CDR3 region is CASSPGGPSYNEQFF. In DNA, the CDR3 is TGTGCCAGCAGTCCCGGGGGCCCGTCCTACAATGAGCAGTTCTTC.

The chain links TRBV10-1 to TRBJ2-3; 8 positions match TRBD2. Trimming removed 4 bases from V and 6 bases from J; junction bases left unmatched: 6. There are 14 residues in the CDR3. The germline CDR1 and CDR2 sequences are WNHNN and SYGVQD (reference sequence). This CDR3 is CASSAGGPVDTQYF. The CDR3 region has the DNA TGCGCCAGCAGTGCGGGGGGGCCCGTGGATACGCAGTATTTT.

This clone was found once. V gene TRBV30 combines with J gene TRBJ1-3; possible D gene TRBD1, 5 bases. The length of the CDR3 is 14 residues. Germline V CDR1 and CDR2: GTSNPN, SVGIG (reference sequence). V lost 6 bases and J 2 bases, leaving 14 bases between the germline ends. The CDR3, as DNA: TGTGCCTGTTACCGGGACCCCCCTGGAAACACCATATATTTT. Its translation is CACYRDPPGNTIYF.

This sequence joins TRBV9 and TRBJ2-1; 10 nucleotides line up with TRBD2. This CDR3 has 16 amino acids. Trimming cost V 0 bases and J 5 bases; bases outside gene matches: 5. Germline CDR1 SGDLS, CDR2 YYNGEE. The CDR3 region has the DNA TGTGCCAGCAGCGTAGTCCCTAGCGGGGGTAACAATGAGCAGTTCTTC. Its protein product is CASSVVPSGGNNEQFF.

V usage is TRBV7-8 and J usage is TRBJ1-6; the D is unclear. V was shortened by 2 bases and J by 10 bases, with 12 bases between the two germline ends. This CDR3 is built from 14 residues. Germline CDR1 is SGHVS and CDR2 is FQNEAQ. The CDR3: CASSLPGVGSPLHF. The CDR3 nucleotides are TGTGCCAGCAGCTTACCCGGGGTCGGCTCACCCCTCCACTTT.

The CDR3 nucleotides read TGTGCCAGCAGCTTAGATAACAGGGCTGGCTACACCTTC. Translating gives CASSLDNRAGYTF. The chain employs TRBV7-8 and TRBJ1-2; perhaps TRBD1 as D (6 bases). The CDR3 has 13 amino acids. Per the germline V gene, CDR1 is SGHVS and CDR2 is FQNEAQ. The V end was cut by 1 base, the J end by 7 bases, with 10 bases between.

This clone was counted a single time. The J gene is TRBJ2-7, the V gene TRBV6-1; the match to TRBD1 covers 8 bases. The CDR3 is 15 amino acids. V was pared by 3 bases and J by 7 bases, with 11 bases of the junction left unmatched. The V gene's germline CDR1 is MNHNS and CDR2 SASEGT. The CDR3 sequence: CASSDRDRPPVEQYF. The CDR3, as DNA: TGTGCCAGCAGTGACCGGGACAGGCCTCCAGTAGAGCAGTACTTC.

The chain links TRBV10-2 to TRBJ1-6, with 10 positions matching TRBD1. The V gene end was trimmed by 2 bases and the J gene end by 6 bases; junction bases not matched to a gene: 1. CDR1 is WSHSY and CDR2 is SAAADI in the germline V gene. This CDR3 is 15 amino acids long. The CDR3 loop reads CASSERTGGNSPLHF. CDR3 bases: TGCGCCAGCAGTGAGCGGACAGGGGGTAATTCACCCCTCCACTTT.

The rearrangement uses TRBV2 and TRBJ1-2; D is uncertain. The CDR3 consists of 15 residues. Germline V gives CDR1 SNHLY, CDR2 FYNNEI. V was pared by 6 bases and J by 8 bases, with 22 bases between. The CDR3 sequence is CASRHRETENRGYTF. CDR3 coding DNA: TGTGCCAGCAGGCATCGGGAAACAGAAAATCGGGGCTACACCTTC.

The chain joins TRBV28 to TRBJ1-2; perhaps TRBD1 as D (5 bases). Germline CDR1 is MDHEN and CDR2 is SYDVKM. Trimming pared 4 bases from V and 0 bases from J, leaving 15 bases between. The CDR3 contains 16 residues. CDR3 sequence reads: CASSSGTGLTNYGYTF. Here the CDR3 DNA reads TGTGCCAGCAGTTCCGGGACCGGGCTTACTAACTATGGCTACACCTTC.

The V gene is TRBV28, the J gene TRBJ1-4; D call uncertain. Germline values: CDR1 MDHEN, CDR2 SYDVKM. The CDR3 contains 15 residues. Trimming removed 5 bases at V and 5 bases at J, with 15 bases between. Here the CDR3 reads CASSANGPGNEKLFF. CDR3 in DNA: TGTGCCAGCAGTGCGAACGGCCCGGGGAATGAAAAACTGTTTTTT.

The CDR3 loop reads CASSLGTEYTEAFF. The CDR3 region has the DNA TGTGCCAGCAGTTTAGGGACAGAGTACACTGAAGCTTTCTTT. The chain joins TRBV27 to TRBJ1-1, with 7 nucleotides matching TRBD1. CDR3 size: 14 residues. CDR1 MNHEY and CDR2 SMNVEV come from the germline V gene (reference sequence). Trimming took 2 bases from V and 3 from J; bases not matched to a gene: 3.

The chain has TRBV24-1 and TRBJ2-1, with TRBD1 matching 9 bases. The CDR3 has 13 amino acids. CDR1 KGHDR and CDR2 SFDVKD come from the germline V gene. V lost 5 bases to trimming and J lost 7 bases; unmatched junction nucleotides: 2. The DNA for the CDR3 is TGTGCCACCAGTGCACAGGGGGCAAATGAGCAGTTCTTC. Its protein is CATSAQGANEQFF.

This clone came up once. The chain carries TRBV2 and TRBJ1-1; D call uncertain. With 3 bases removed from V and 13 bases from J, the gap between germline ends came to 15 bases. Germline loops: CDR1 SNHLY, CDR2 FYNNEI. This CDR3 comprises 12 residues. The CDR3 here is CASSEFIPGVFF. The CDR3 coding sequence is TGTGCCAGCAGTGAGTTCATCCCAGGCGTTTTCTTT.

This chain joins TRBV28 and TRBJ1-3; D gene unclear. V shed 3 bases and J shed 0 bases, with 6 bases lying between them. The germline V gene encodes CDR1 MDHEN and CDR2 SYDVKM. The CDR3 length is 14 residues. For the CDR3, the DNA is TGTGCCAGCAGTTTTCCTAGCTCTGGAAACACCATATATTTT. Amino acid sequence: CASSFPSSGNTIYF.

The chain recombines TRBV2 with TRBJ1-1; D possibly corresponds to TRBD1 (6 bases). This CDR3 spans 11 amino acids. Germline V gives CDR1 SNHLY, CDR2 FYNNEI. V gave up 6 bases and J gave up 11 bases, with 13 bases separating them. The CDR3, as DNA: TGTGCCAGCAGACCCCTGGGGGCTGCTTTCTTT. Protein sequence: CASRPLGAAFF.

A note on this clone: The same CDR3 is also encoded by other DNA sequences in this sample. This sequence joins TRBV5-1 and TRBJ2-2; D uncertain. The CDR3 runs to 14 residues. Trimming took 0 bases from V and 1 from J, leaving 4 bases between them. The germline gives CDR1 SGHRS, CDR2 YFSETQ. This CDR3 reads CASSLGQNTGELFF. In DNA, the CDR3 is TGCGCCAGCAGCTTGGGACAGAACACCGGGGAGCTGTTTTTT.

The chain uses TRBV6-5 and TRBJ1-5; 7 nucleotides line up with TRBD1. This CDR3 contains 14 residues. Trimming cost V 4 bases and J 7 bases; bases outside gene matches: 7. Germline loops: CDR1 MNHEY, CDR2 SVGAGI. The CDR3 spells CASSSRQGGQPQHF. The CDR3 nucleotides read TGTGCCAGCAGTTCCAGACAGGGCGGCCAGCCCCAGCATTTT.

The chain links TRBV5-6 to TRBJ2-1; 15 nucleotides align to TRBD2. V lost 4 bases, J lost 7 bases, and 3 bases stayed unmatched. This CDR3 has 15 residues. The germline V gene has CDR1 SGHDT and CDR2 YYEEEE. The CDR3 nucleotides are TGTGCCAGCAGCACGGGACTAGCGGGAGGAAATGAGCAGTTCTTC. This gives the protein CASSTGLAGGNEQFF.

V is TRBV11-2 and J is TRBJ2-7; 9 nucleotides line up with TRBD2. Germline lookup yields CDR1 SGHAT and CDR2 FQNNGV. Trimming cost V 1 base and J 3 bases; bases outside gene matches: 4. This CDR3 has 15 amino acids. The CDR3 bases are TGTGCCAGCAGCTTAGGCAGCGGGAGGTTCTACGAGCAGTACTTC. Translating it yields CASSLGSGRFYEQYF.

This clone has only one observation. The chain uses TRBV30 and TRBJ1-4; D call uncertain. Trimming left V 0 bases short and J 0 bases short, with 11 bases between. This CDR3 region has 16 residues. Germline-derived CDR1 and CDR2 are GTSNPN and SVGIG (reference sequence). The CDR3 bases are TGTGCCTGGAGTGTAATTTTTTTCGCAACTAATGAAAAACTGTTTTTT. Translation: CAWSVIFFATNEKLFF.

V gene TRBV18 combines with J gene TRBJ2-7; 8 bases agree with TRBD1. Germline V CDR1 and CDR2: KGHSH, LQKENI. The V gene end was trimmed by 0 bases and the J gene end by 3 bases; junction bases not matched to a gene: 1. The CDR3 has 14 residues. The CDR3 sequence is CASSPPGQGYEQYF. CDR3 DNA sequence: TGTGCCAGCTCACCACCCGGACAGGGCTACGAGCAGTACTTC.

The chain carries TRBV6-2 or TRBV6-3 and TRBJ2-7, with D perhaps TRBD1 (5 bases). Germline V lookup: CDR1 MNHEY, CDR2 SVGEGT. This CDR3 region has 17 residues. V lost 4 bases and J 0 bases, leaving 19 bases between the germline ends. In DNA, the CDR3 is TGTGCCAGCAGTTGGGCAGGGCCTTCCAAAAACTCCTACGAGCAGTACTTC. Protein: CASSWAGPSKNSYEQYF.

The gene calls are TRBV18 and TRBJ2-6; D is possibly TRBD1 (5 bases). The CDR3 runs 16 residues. V lost 6 bases to trimming and J lost 0 bases, with 12 bases between them. Germline V CDR1 and CDR2: KGHSH, LQKENI. The CDR3 DNA reads TGTGCCAGCTCCCCAGGGCAGCTCTCTGGGGCCAACGTCCTGACTTTC. It encodes CASSPGQLSGANVLTF.

The J gene is TRBJ1-4, the V gene TRBV5-8, with D maybe TRBD1 (6 bases). The CDR3 is 17 amino acids. The V gene lost 4 bases and the J gene lost 3 bases, with 19 bases spanning the gap. Germline CDR1 and CDR2: SGHTS and YDEGEE. CDR3 protein: CASSRRGQLGANEKLFF. The DNA for the CDR3 is TGTGCCAGCAGCCGTCGAGGACAGCTCGGGGCTAATGAAAAACTGTTTTTT.

There are a few counts of this clone. The chain couples TRBV27 to TRBJ1-1, with TRBD1 matching over 7 bases. The junction had 7 bases not matched to a gene; V was cut back by 6 bases and J by 3 bases. CDR1 and CDR2 (germline): MNHEY, SMNVEV (reference sequence). The CDR3 spans 14 residues. CDR3 in amino acids: CASSQQGLYTEAFF. CDR3 sequence (DNA): TGTGCCAGCAGCCAACAGGGGCTATACACTGAAGCTTTCTTT.